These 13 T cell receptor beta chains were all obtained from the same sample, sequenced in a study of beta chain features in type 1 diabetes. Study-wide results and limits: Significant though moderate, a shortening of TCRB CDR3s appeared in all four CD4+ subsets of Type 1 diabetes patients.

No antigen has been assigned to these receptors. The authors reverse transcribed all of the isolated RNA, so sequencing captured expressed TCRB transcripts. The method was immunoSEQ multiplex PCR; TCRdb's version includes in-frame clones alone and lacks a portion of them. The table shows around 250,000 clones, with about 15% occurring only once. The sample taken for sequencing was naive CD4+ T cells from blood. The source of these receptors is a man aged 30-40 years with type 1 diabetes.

The CDR3: CASSVVGTGELEQYF. DNA of the CDR3: TGCGCCAGCAGCGTTGTAGGGACAGGGGAGCTCGAGCAGTACTTC. The chain employs TRBV5-1 and TRBJ2-7; 10 bases match TRBD1. This CDR3 comprises 15 residues. The V and J ends lost 4 bases and 6 bases, in that order; junction bases with no gene match: 10. Per germline, CDR1 SGHRS and CDR2 YFSETQ.

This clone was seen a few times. The CDR3 is CASSPEANYGYTF. The CDR3 coding sequence is TGTGCCAGCTCACCAGAGGCTAACTATGGCTACACCTTC. This sequence joins TRBV18 and TRBJ1-2; D is uncertain. CDR1 is KGHSH and CDR2 is LQKENI in the germline V gene. The CDR3 has 13 amino acids. Trimming took 2 bases from V and 0 from J, leaving 4 bases between them.

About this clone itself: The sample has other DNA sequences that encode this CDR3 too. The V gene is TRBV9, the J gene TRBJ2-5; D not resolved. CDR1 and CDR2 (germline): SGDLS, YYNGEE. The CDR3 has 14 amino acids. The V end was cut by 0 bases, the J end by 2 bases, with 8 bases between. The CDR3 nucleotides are TGTGCCAGCAGCGTAGGTCCCGGGCAAGAGACCCAGTACTTC. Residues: CASSVGPGQETQYF.

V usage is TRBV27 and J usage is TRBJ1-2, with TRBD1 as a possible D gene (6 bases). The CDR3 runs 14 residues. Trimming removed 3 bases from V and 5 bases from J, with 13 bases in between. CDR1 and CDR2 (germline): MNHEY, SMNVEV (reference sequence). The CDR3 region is CASSFQGSIYGYTF. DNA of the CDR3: TGTGCCAGCAGTTTCCAGGGGAGTATATATGGCTACACCTTC.

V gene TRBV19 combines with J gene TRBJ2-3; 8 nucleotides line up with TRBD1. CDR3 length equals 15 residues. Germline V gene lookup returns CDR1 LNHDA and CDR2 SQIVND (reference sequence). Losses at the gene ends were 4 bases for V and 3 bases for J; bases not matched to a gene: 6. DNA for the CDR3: TGTGCCAGTAGTAGCAGGACAGGGAAGACAGATACGCAGTATTTT. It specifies CASSSRTGKTDTQYF.

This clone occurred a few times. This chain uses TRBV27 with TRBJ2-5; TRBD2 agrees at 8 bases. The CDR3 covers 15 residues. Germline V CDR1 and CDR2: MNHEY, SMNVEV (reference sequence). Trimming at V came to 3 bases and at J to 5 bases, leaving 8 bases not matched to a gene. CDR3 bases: TGTGCCAGCAGTTTTCGCGGGGGGCATCGGGAGACCCAGTACTTC. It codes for CASSFRGGHRETQYF.

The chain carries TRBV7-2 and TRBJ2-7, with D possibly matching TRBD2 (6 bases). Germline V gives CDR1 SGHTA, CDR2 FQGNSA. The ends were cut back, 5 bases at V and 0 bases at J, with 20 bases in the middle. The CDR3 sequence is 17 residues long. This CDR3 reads CASSPRGRGESSYEQYF. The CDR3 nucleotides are TGTGCCAGCAGCCCCCGAGGCCGCGGGGAGAGCTCCTACGAGCAGTACTTC.

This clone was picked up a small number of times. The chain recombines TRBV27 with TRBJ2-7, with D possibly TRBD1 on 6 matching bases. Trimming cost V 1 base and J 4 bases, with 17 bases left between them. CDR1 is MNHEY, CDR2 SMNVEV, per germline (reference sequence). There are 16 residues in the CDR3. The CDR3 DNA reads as TGTGCCAGCAGTTTATGGGGGCGCGGTGCGGCTTACGAGCAGTACTTC. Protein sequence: CASSLWGRGAAYEQYF.

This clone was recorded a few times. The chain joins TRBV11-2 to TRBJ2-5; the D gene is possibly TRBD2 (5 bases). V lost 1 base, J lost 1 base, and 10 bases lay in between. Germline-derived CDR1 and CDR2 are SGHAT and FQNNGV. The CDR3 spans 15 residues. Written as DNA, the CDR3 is TGTGCCAGCAGCTTAGGCGCAGCGGCCCAAGAGACCCAGTACTTC. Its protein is CASSLGAAAQETQYF.

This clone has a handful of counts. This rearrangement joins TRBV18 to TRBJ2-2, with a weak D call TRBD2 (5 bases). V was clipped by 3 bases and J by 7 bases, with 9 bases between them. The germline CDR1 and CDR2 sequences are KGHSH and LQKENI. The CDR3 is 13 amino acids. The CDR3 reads CASSPRGSGELFF. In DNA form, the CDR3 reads TGTGCCAGCTCACCCCGAGGGAGCGGGGAGCTGTTTTTT.

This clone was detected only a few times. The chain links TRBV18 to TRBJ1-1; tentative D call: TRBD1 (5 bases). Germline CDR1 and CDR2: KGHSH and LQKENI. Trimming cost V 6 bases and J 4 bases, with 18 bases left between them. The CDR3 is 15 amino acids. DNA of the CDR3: TGTGCCAGCTCCAACGGACAAGGCTGGGGCACTGAAGCTTTCTTT. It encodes CASSNGQGWGTEAFF.

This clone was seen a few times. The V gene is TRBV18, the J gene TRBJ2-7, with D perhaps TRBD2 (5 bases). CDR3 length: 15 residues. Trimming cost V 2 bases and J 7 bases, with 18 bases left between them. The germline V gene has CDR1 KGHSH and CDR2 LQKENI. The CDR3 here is CASSPWEGDTGEQYF. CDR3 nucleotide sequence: TGTGCCAGCTCACCATGGGAAGGAGACACGGGGGAGCAGTACTTC.

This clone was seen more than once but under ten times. The DNA of the CDR3 is TGTGCCAGCAGCTCCTGGGGCAGGGATCAGCCCCAGCATTTT. Amino acid sequence: CASSSWGRDQPQHF. V gene TRBV7-9 combines with J gene TRBJ1-5, with D perhaps matching TRBD1 (5 bases). V was shortened by 4 bases and J by 5 bases, with 12 bases between the two germline ends. This CDR3 is built from 14 residues. Germline CDR1 SEHNR, CDR2 FQNEAQ (reference sequence). The full variable domain, rest sourced from reference TRBV7-9 and TRBJ1-5, is DTGVSQNPRHKITKRGQNVTFRCDPISEHNRLYWYRQTLGQGPEFLTYFQNEAQLEKSRLLSDRFSAERPKGSFSTLEIQRTEQGDSAMYLCASSSWGRDQPQHFGDGTRLSIL.